A selection of T cell receptor beta chains follows, all from one sample in a study of T-cell reconstitution after alpha-beta-depleted transplantation in children. TCRdb itself ran the PCR reads through MiXCR, one entry per CDR3 protein. The sample has over 400,000 distinct CDR3 sequences; under 15% are singletons. This specimen consisted of PBMCs from the stem cell graft donor, obtained from the stem cell graft. Receptors originate from a human donor who donated a stem cell graft to a child with combined immunodeficiency. CDR3s include the opening cysteine and the closing phenylalanine or tryptophan. Fields, in order: D gene, J gene, clone size, V gene, CDR3 protein, CDR3 DNA. D genes are given only for firm matches. Clone sizes are given selectively: once, few, many, or a class where the clone is expanded.

>.|TRBJ2-7|.|TRBV9
CASSPGQNPSYYEQYF
TGTGCCAGCAGCCCCGGACAGAACCCATCCTACTACGAGCAGTACTTC
>TRBD2|TRBJ2-2|few|TRBV7-2
CASSSIIGSGSGELFF
TGTGCCAGCAGCTCGATTATAGGTAGCGGGAGCGGGGAGCTGTTTTTT
>.|TRBJ2-1|.|TRBV2
CASSETGLTYNEQFF
TGTGCCAGCAGTGAGACGGGACTCACCTACAATGAGCAGTTCTTC
>TRBD2|TRBJ2-7|.|TRBV6-2/TRBV6-3
CASSYGLAGEVYEQYF
TGTGCCAGCAGTTACGGACTAGCGGGGGAGGTCTACGAGCAGTACTTC
>TRBD2|TRBJ2-3|few|TRBV5-6
CASSLKRGVTDTQYF
TGTGCCAGCAGCTTGAAGCGGGGGGTCACAGATACGCAGTATTTT
>.|TRBJ1-2|.|TRBV28
CASRPANYGYTF
TGTGCCAGCAGGCCTGCTAACTATGGCTACACCTTC
>.|TRBJ2-1|few|TRBV6-1
CASRRTRSVDEQFF
TGTGCCAGCAGAAGGACCAGGTCCGTCGATGAGCAGTTCTTC
>TRBD1|TRBJ1-1|.|TRBV20-1
CSARDGGRGLTEAFF
TGCAGTGCTAGAGATGGGGGGAGGGGGCTAACTGAAGCTTTCTTT
>TRBD2|TRBJ2-1|few|TRBV6-4
CASRTGLAGWANTRHSYNEQFF
TGTGCCAGCAGGACGGGACTAGCGGGGTGGGCTAACACCCGACACTCCTACAATGAGCAGTTCTTC
>TRBD2|TRBJ2-5|.|TRBV28
CASSFYFAGGPETQYF
TGTGCCAGCAGTTTTTACTTCGCGGGGGGGCCGGAGACCCAGTACTTC
>TRBD2|TRBJ2-1|.|TRBV7-9
CASIRLAGNNEQFF
TGTGCCAGCATCCGACTAGCGGGGAACAATGAGCAGTTCTTC
>TRBD1|TRBJ2-7|few|TRBV5-1
CASSQRQGTYEQYF
TGCGCCAGCAGCCAAAGACAGGGTACCTACGAGCAGTACTTC
>.|TRBJ2-5|many|TRBV20-1
CSAINSGGKQETQYF
TGCAGTGCTATAAATTCCGGTGGAAAGCAAGAGACCCAGTACTTC
>.|TRBJ1-1|.|TRBV7-2
CASSLSNWLNTEAFF
TGTGCCAGCAGCTTATCTAACTGGCTGAACACTGAAGCTTTCTTT
>.|TRBJ1-5|few|TRBV20-1
CSAGLLGQPQHF
TGCAGTGCTGGCCTCCTGGGTCAGCCCCAGCATTTT
>.|TRBJ2-7|many|TRBV4-3
CASSQDPGPGRNGQQYF
TGCGCCAGCAGCCAAGATCCCGGCCCGGGCCGAAATGGCCAGCAGTACTTC
>.|TRBJ2-7|many|TRBV20-1
CSASDGGYYEQYF
TGCAGTGCCAGTGACGGGGGATACTACGAGCAGTACTTC
>.|TRBJ2-3|.|TRBV15
CATSGSRVDTQYF
TGTGCCACCAGCGGGAGCAGGGTTGATACGCAGTATTTT
>.|TRBJ2-6|many|TRBV10-3
CAISESPVSGANVLTF
TGTGCCATCAGTGAGTCGCCAGTCTCTGGGGCCAACGTCCTGACTTTC
>.|TRBJ2-5|few|TRBV6-6
CASRFQGGETQYF
TGTGCCAGCAGGTTCCAGGGTGGGGAGACCCAGTACTTC
>TRBD1|TRBJ2-7|.|TRBV30
CAWSRQGLDEQYF
TGTGCCTGGAGTAGACAGGGTTTGGACGAGCAGTACTTC
>.|TRBJ2-1|many|TRBV20-1
CSAGTGLPYYNEQFF
TGCAGTGCTGGTACGGGACTCCCTTACTACAATGAGCAGTTCTTC
>.|TRBJ2-1|.|TRBV9
CASSAGRVSYNEQFF
TGTGCCAGCAGCGCAGGACGGGTCTCCTACAATGAGCAGTTCTTC
>TRBD2|TRBJ2-3|.|TRBV7-2
CASSLALWTSGVRTDTQYF
TGTGCCAGCAGCTTAGCGCTATGGACTAGCGGGGTTCGCACAGATACGCAGTATTTT
>.|TRBJ1-2|many|TRBV12-3/TRBV12-4
CASRPGDGVPYGYTF
TGTGCCAGCAGGCCCGGTGACGGAGTCCCCTATGGCTACACCTTC
>.|TRBJ2-5|.|TRBV4-3
CASSQEALKSAQYF
TGCGCCAGCAGCCAAGAGGCCCTTAAGTCGGCCCAGTACTTC
>.|TRBJ2-5|.|TRBV15
CATSRDVAEETQYF
TGTGCCACCAGCAGAGATGTGGCGGAAGAGACCCAGTACTTC
>.|TRBJ1-1|few|TRBV7-9
CASSGLAEAFF
TGTGCCAGCAGTGGGTTAGCTGAAGCTTTCTTT
>.|TRBJ1-4|.|TRBV4-3
CASSQVAVKGEKLFF
TGCGCCAGCAGCCAAGTGGCGGTCAAAGGGGAAAAACTGTTTTTT
>.|TRBJ1-1|.|TRBV27
CASSLSPRVEAFF
TGTGCCAGCAGTCTATCGCCGAGGGTTGAAGCTTTCTTT
>.|TRBJ2-2|.|TRBV3-1
CASSQPPGRELFF
TGTGCCAGCAGCCAGCCCCCTGGACGGGAGCTGTTTTTT
>TRBD1|TRBJ2-7|few|TRBV20-1
CSATSGTGGYEQYF
TGCAGTGCAACCAGTGGGACAGGGGGGTACGAGCAGTACTTC
>TRBD2|TRBJ2-7|.|TRBV12-3/TRBV12-4
CASSLSSSGSYEQYF
TGTGCCAGCAGTTTATCGTCTAGCGGCTCCTACGAGCAGTACTTC
>TRBD2|TRBJ2-3|few|TRBV20-1
CSARTGTRADTQYF
TGCAGTGCAAGGACCGGGACTAGGGCAGATACGCAGTATTTT
>TRBD1|TRBJ1-5|many|TRBV4-2
CASTQGLGNQPQHF
TGTGCCAGTACACAGGGGTTGGGCAATCAGCCCCAGCATTTT
>TRBD1|TRBJ2-3|.|TRBV11-3
CACSLRGTGHTDTQYF
TGTGCCTGCAGCTTAAGGGGGACAGGACACACAGATACGCAGTATTTT
>.|TRBJ2-3|.|TRBV29-1
CSVALSRVTSTDTQYF
TGCAGCGTTGCCCTTTCAAGGGTCACTAGCACAGATACGCAGTATTTT
>.|TRBJ2-6|many|TRBV29-1
CSVAVGDTSGANVLTF
TGCAGCGTTGCGGTGGGAGATACCTCTGGGGCCAACGTCCTGACTTTC
>TRBD2|TRBJ2-1|.|TRBV6-5
CASSYGAGAYNEQFF
TGTGCCAGCAGTTACGGGGCGGGAGCTTACAATGAGCAGTTCTTC
>TRBD1|TRBJ1-2|few|TRBV6-1
CASKLRTGANYGYTF
TGTGCCAGCAAGCTGAGGACAGGGGCTAACTATGGCTACACCTTC
>.|TRBJ2-1|few|TRBV7-2
CASSLAWDRSSYNEQFF
TGTGCCAGCAGCTTAGCGTGGGACCGGAGCTCCTACAATGAGCAGTTCTTC
>TRBD2|TRBJ2-1|.|TRBV29-1
CSAQAGSYNEQFF
TGCAGCGCCCAAGCGGGGTCCTACAATGAGCAGTTCTTC
>.|TRBJ2-3|.|TRBV5-1
CTSSLYRVDTQYF
TGCACCAGCAGCTTGTATAGGGTAGATACGCAGTATTTT
>TRBD1|TRBJ2-7|many|TRBV20-1
CSARDNSQGASEQYF
TGCAGTGCTAGAGATAATAGCCAGGGGGCCAGCGAGCAGTACTTC
>.|TRBJ2-1|.|TRBV3-1
CASSQASSEQFF
TGTGCCAGCAGCCAAGCGTCGAGTGAGCAGTTCTTC
>.|TRBJ2-1|many|TRBV5-6
CASSLVRTGISGAYNEQFF
TGTGCCAGCAGCTTGGTTCGGACGGGGATTTCTGGGGCCTACAATGAGCAGTTCTTC
>.|TRBJ2-7|few|TRBV28
CASSFWEYEQYF
TGTGCCAGCAGTTTTTGGGAGTACGAGCAGTACTTC
>TRBD2|TRBJ2-1|.|TRBV3-1
CASSQVHGGGINEQFF
TGTGCCAGCAGCCAAGTCCACGGCGGGGGAATCAATGAGCAGTTCTTC
>.|TRBJ2-3|few|TRBV24-1
CATSDFTETDTQYF
TGTGCCACCAGTGATTTTACCGAGACAGATACGCAGTATTTT
>.|TRBJ1-2|.|TRBV30
CAWSTGPNGGYTF
TGTGCCTGGAGTACAGGCCCCAATGGCGGCTACACCTTC
>.|TRBJ2-2|.|TRBV6-2/TRBV6-3
CASSYRSNTGELFF
TGTGCCAGCAGTTACCGATCGAACACCGGGGAGCTGTTTTTT
>.|TRBJ2-1|few|TRBV5-1
CASSLRGPAGAFSYNEQFF
TGCGCCAGCAGCTTGAGGGGCCCGGCGGGGGCCTTCTCCTACAATGAGCAGTTCTTC
>TRBD1|TRBJ2-1|many|TRBV7-9
CASSSRDRNNEQFF
TGTGCCAGCAGCTCCCGGGACAGAAACAATGAGCAGTTCTTC
>.|TRBJ2-3|.|TRBV30
CALGQSTDTQYF
TGTGCCTTGGGCCAGAGCACAGATACGCAGTATTTT
>.|TRBJ2-5|few|TRBV20-1
CSARDNDKGEGETQYF
TGCAGTGCTAGAGATAATGATAAGGGGGAAGGAGAGACCCAGTACTTC
>.|TRBJ1-6|.|TRBV15
CATSRESSPLHF
TGTGCCACCAGCAGAGAAAGTTCACCCCTCCACTTT
>TRBD2|TRBJ2-2|many|TRBV7-3
CASSLSWGGSGTGELFF
TGTGCCAGCAGCTTGTCGTGGGGCGGGAGTGGAACCGGGGAGCTGTTTTTT
>.|TRBJ2-1|many|TRBV10-3
CAISESIQVSYNEQFF
TGTGCCATCAGTGAGTCGATACAGGTCTCCTACAATGAGCAGTTCTTC
>TRBD2|TRBJ2-1|many|TRBV12-3/TRBV12-4
CASSGLAGAPYNEQFF
TGTGCCAGCAGCGGACTAGCGGGGGCCCCTTATAATGAGCAGTTCTTC
>.|TRBJ2-5|once|TRBV3-1
CASSPTDSAGRSQYF
TGTGCCAGCAGCCCAACTGACTCCGCCGGACGCTCCCAGTACTTC